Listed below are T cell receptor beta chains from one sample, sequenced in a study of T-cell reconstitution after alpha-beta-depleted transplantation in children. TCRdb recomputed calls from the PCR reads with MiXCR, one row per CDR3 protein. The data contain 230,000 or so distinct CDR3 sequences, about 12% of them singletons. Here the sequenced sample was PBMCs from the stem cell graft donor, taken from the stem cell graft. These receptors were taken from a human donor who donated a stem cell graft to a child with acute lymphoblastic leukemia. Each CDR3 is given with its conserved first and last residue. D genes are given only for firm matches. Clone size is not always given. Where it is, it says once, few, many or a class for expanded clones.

TGTGCCAGCAGCCAAGTAACGGTCTCCTACAATGAGCAGTTCTTC	CASSQVTVSYNEQFF	TRBV14	.	many	TRBJ2-1
TGTGCCAGCAGTCCGTCCCGGGACAGGGTAAATCAGCCCCAGCATTTT	CASSPSRDRVNQPQHF	TRBV12-3/TRBV12-4	TRBD1	few	TRBJ1-5
TGTGCCAGCAGCTCCCTACTAGCGGGAGGCACAGATACGCAGTATTTT	CASSSLLAGGTDTQYF	TRBV7-9	TRBD2	many	TRBJ2-3
TGTGCCAGCGGAGCGGGGGGGGCTGATATGGGTGAGCAGTTCTTC	CASGAGGADMGEQFF	TRBV28	TRBD2	.	TRBJ2-1
TGTGCCAGCAGCTTAGCCCTACAGGGGACGGTCGGCGAGCAGTACTTC	CASSLALQGTVGEQYF	TRBV11-2	TRBD1	many	TRBJ2-7
TGCGCCAGCCAACCTGGAATGGTCCCGAGGGCTTTTGATGGCTACACCTTC	CASQPGMVPRAFDGYTF	TRBV5-1	.	many	TRBJ1-2
TGTGCCAGCAGTCGCGGGGACACTGAAGCTTTCTTT	CASSRGDTEAFF	TRBV6-5	.	many	TRBJ1-1
TGCAGCGGCCTCGGACAGGGAGGGAAAGAGACCCAGTACTTC	CSGLGQGGKETQYF	TRBV29-1	.	many	TRBJ2-5
TGTGCCAGCAGTTTAGGGACTAGACCCTACGAGCAGTACTTC	CASSLGTRPYEQYF	TRBV12-3/TRBV12-4	TRBD2	many	TRBJ2-7
TGTGCCAGCAGTTCTGCCGGGACCTACGAGCAGTACTTC	CASSSAGTYEQYF	TRBV12-3/TRBV12-4	.	many	TRBJ2-7
TGTGCCAGTAGTCCAGGACTTGACAATGAGCAGTTCTTC	CASSPGLDNEQFF	TRBV19	.	.	TRBJ2-1
TGTGCCAGTAGTAAGGCCAGGGGCTACGAGCAGTACTTC	CASSKARGYEQYF	TRBV19	.	few	TRBJ2-7
TGTGCCAGCATCTTCCATTCCGGACAGTTCTACGAGCAGTACTTC	CASIFHSGQFYEQYF	TRBV6-1	.	few	TRBJ2-7
TGCGCCAGCAGCGATCTTGGGAACACTGAAGCTTTCTTT	CASSDLGNTEAFF	TRBV5-1	.	few	TRBJ1-1
TGTGCCAGCAGTTTTCAGGCTTACGAGCAGTACTTC	CASSFQAYEQYF	TRBV28	.	many	TRBJ2-7
TGTGCCAGCAGCTCGACAGGGGACGATGAAAAACTGTTTTTT	CASSSTGDDEKLFF	TRBV7-2	TRBD1	.	TRBJ1-4
TGTGCCAGCAGCCTCGTGAGACGGAGGATTAATAGCAATCAGCCCCAGCATTTT	CASSLVRRRINSNQPQHF	TRBV6-2/TRBV6-3	.	many	TRBJ1-5
TGTGCCAGCAGACACACCAAGGGCCCCTACGAGCAGTACTTC	CASRHTKGPYEQYF	TRBV6-1	.	few	TRBJ2-7
TGCAGTGCTAGAGTGAGCATCACAGATACGCAGTATTTT	CSARVSITDTQYF	TRBV20-1	.	many	TRBJ2-3
TGTGCCAGCAGCCAAGCAACTAGCTCAATCTACGAGCAGTACTTC	CASSQATSSIYEQYF	TRBV4-2	.	many	TRBJ2-7
TGTGCCAGCAGCTCCGGGGCTAGCACAGATACGCAGTATTTT	CASSSGASTDTQYF	TRBV11-3	.	many	TRBJ2-3
TGTGCCAGCAGTGAGGAATGGGGCAGCATGTACCAAGAGACCCAGTACTTC	CASSEEWGSMYQETQYF	TRBV25-1	.	many	TRBJ2-5
TGTGCCAGCAGCTTAGACAGCCCCATGAACACTGAAGCTTTCTTT	CASSLDSPMNTEAFF	TRBV7-2	.	many	TRBJ1-1
TGTGCCAGTAGTGCGGGGGAAGGCTACGAGCAGTACTTC	CASSAGEGYEQYF	TRBV19	TRBD2	.	TRBJ2-7
TGCAGTGCTACAGTGGTGACTACCGGGAATATTGAGACCCAGTACTTC	CSATVVTTGNIETQYF	TRBV20-1	.	.	TRBJ2-5
TGTGCCAGCAGACTCGGGACAGAAGTTACCGGGGAGCTGTTTTTT	CASRLGTEVTGELFF	TRBV7-6	TRBD1	many	TRBJ2-2
TGCAGCGTCGAAGGACAGGGTATTGAGACCCAGTACTTC	CSVEGQGIETQYF	TRBV29-1	TRBD1	many	TRBJ2-5
TGTGCCAGCAGCCCCCACTCAACTCCTAAGAGGGAGACCCAGTACTTC	CASSPHSTPKRETQYF	TRBV9	.	many	TRBJ2-5
TGCAGCGTTTGGCGGGAGAGCTCCTACAATGAGCAGTTCTTC	CSVWRESSYNEQFF	TRBV29-1	TRBD2	many	TRBJ2-1
TGTGCCAGCAGCACCGGAACAGGGTTAGAATATGGCTACACCTTC	CASSTGTGLEYGYTF	TRBV5-5	.	many	TRBJ1-2
TGCGCCAGCAGCTTCGGATCGAGGGCGAGCACTAATGAAAAACTGTTTTTT	CASSFGSRASTNEKLFF	TRBV5-1	.	many	TRBJ1-4
TGTGCTAGTGGTTTGGAGGGTACTGAAGCTTTCTTT	CASGLEGTEAFF	TRBV12-5	.	many	TRBJ1-1
TGCAGTGCTAGGAGGGTAAATCGACTCACTGAAGCTTTCTTT	CSARRVNRLTEAFF	TRBV20-1	.	many	TRBJ1-1
TGTGCCAGCAGCTCCCCGACTGGAAGGAGGGTCAATGAGCAGTTCTTC	CASSSPTGRRVNEQFF	TRBV7-8	.	.	TRBJ2-1
TGCGCCAGCAGCCAAGCAAGACTAGCGGGAGGAGAGACCCAGTACTTC	CASSQARLAGGETQYF	TRBV4-1	TRBD2	few	TRBJ2-5
TGCAGTGCTAAGGTCAGGGAGGAGGGCAATCAGCCCCAGCATTTT	CSAKVREEGNQPQHF	TRBV20-1	.	many	TRBJ1-5
TGTGCCAGCGGCGAGGGGGCGAACCAGGAAAAACTGTTTTTT	CASGEGANQEKLFF	TRBV7-9	TRBD1	many	TRBJ1-4
TGTGCCAGCAGCTATGAAACTAGCGCGAGCTCCTACGAGCAGTACTTC	CASSYETSASSYEQYF	TRBV9	TRBD2	many	TRBJ2-7
TGTGCCACCAGTGATCGTGATTACCCCCCTTACAATGAGCAGTTCTTC	CATSDRDYPPYNEQFF	TRBV24-1	.	many	TRBJ2-1
TGCAGTGCCGGACGGGGAGGCGTCTCTGGGGCCAACGTCCTGACTTTC	CSAGRGGVSGANVLTF	TRBV20-1	.	.	TRBJ2-6